A single sample gave rise to the 17 T cell receptor beta chains below, sequenced in a study of regulatory T cells in long-lasting Graves disease. Time point: persistent/refractory GD, antithyroid drugs over 5 years with positive TRAb. Extracted RNA from PBMCs served as the source of the TCR library. Sequencing libraries for TCR beta were prepared with iRepertoire HTBI primers and Arm-PCR of CDR3 regions. TCRdb re-called the multiplex PCR reads through MiXCR, storing one row per CDR3 protein. The table shows approximately 690,000 distinct CDR3 sequences, with 30% occurring only once. Sequenced material: peripheral blood mononuclear cells (PBMCs), taken when the disease was refractory, from a patient treated with antithyroid drugs. The receptors were gathered from a female donor with Graves disease.

This rearrangement joins TRBV10-3 to TRBJ1-2; weak D call: TRBD1 (5 bases). In germline, CDR1 is ENHRY, CDR2 SYGVKD. The CDR3 loop spans 21 amino acids. Trimming removed 3 bases from V and 2 bases from J, with 31 bases in between. The CDR3 reads CAISEPLPGPTGPSTNYGYTF. The CDR3 DNA follows: TGTGCCATCAGTGAACCCCTCCCGGGACCGACCGGTCCTTCGACCAACTATGGCTACACCTTC.

This clonotype was recorded at least ten times. The chain recombines TRBV30 with TRBJ1-1; 7 bases agree with TRBD1. V lost 5 bases and J lost 0; bases outside the gene matches: 3. CDR3 length: 13 amino acids. Germline CDR1 reads GTSNPN; CDR2 reads SVGIG (reference sequence). The CDR3 DNA sequence: TGTGCCTGGGCTGACAGGGTGAACACTGAAGCTTTCTTT. This gives the protein CAWADRVNTEAFF.

Note on this clonotype: It is likely a read error, because the conserved phenylalanine at the end of the CDR3 is missing. The J gene is TRBJ2-5, the V gene TRBV9; TRBD2 matches at 8 bases. CDR1 is SGDLS and CDR2 is YYNGEE in the germline V gene. V dropped 8 bases and J dropped 3; count of bases not matched to a gene: 6. The CDR3 has 13 amino acids. The CDR3 here is CASRAAGEETQYL. For the CDR3, the DNA is TGTGCCAGTCGAGCAGCGGGAGAAGAGACCCAGTACCTC.

This sequence joins TRBV25-1 and TRBJ2-7; TRBD1 agrees at 10 bases. Germline-derived CDR1 and CDR2 are MGHDK and SYGVNS. The CDR3 totals 14 residues. V lost 6 bases and J lost 4; bases outside the gene matches: 6. CDR3 loop: CASRETGGGYEQYF. The CDR3 DNA sequence: TGTGCCAGCAGGGAGACAGGGGGCGGGTACGAGCAGTACTTC.

The chain employs TRBV30 and TRBJ1-1; the match to TRBD1 covers 7 bases. Germline V gene data show CDR1 as GTSNPN and CDR2 as SVGIG (reference sequence). The CDR3 totals 15 residues. V dropped 0 bases and J dropped 5; count of bases not matched to a gene: 9. CDR3 DNA: TGTGCCTGGAGTGTACGGGCAGGGGGGGGAACTGAAGCTTTCTTT. Its translation is CAWSVRAGGGTEAFF.

This clonotype appeared a few times. This sequence joins TRBV7-3 and TRBJ1-2; D ambiguous. The ends were cut back, 2 bases at V and 6 bases at J, with 22 bases in the middle. CDR1 is SGHTA and CDR2 is FQGTGA in the germline V gene. The CDR3 is 17 amino acids. CDR3 bases: TGTGCCAGCAGCTTATTCCCTGCAATATCGGGGTTTGATGGCTACACCTTC. As protein: CASSLFPAISGFDGYTF.

V and J are TRBV28 and TRBJ1-4; 10 positions agree with TRBD1. CDR3 size: 19 residues. The V segment lost 6 bases and the J segment 8 bases; nucleotides outside the gene matches: 21. CDR1 is MDHEN and CDR2 is SYDVKM in the germline V gene. The CDR3 DNA follows: TGTGCCAGCAGCCCCCCGGACAGGGGGTTATGGGGGATAGGAGAAAAACTGTTTTTT. This codes for CASSPPDRGLWGIGEKLFF.

V gene TRBV14 combines with J gene TRBJ1-2, with 7 bases identical to TRBD1. The V gene end was trimmed by 5 bases and the J gene end by 4 bases; junction bases not matched to a gene: 4. Germline loops: CDR1 SGHDN, CDR2 FVKESK. The CDR3 has 13 amino acids. The CDR3 DNA reads TGTGCCAGCAGCATGGACAGGACCTATGGCTACACCTTC. It yields the protein CASSMDRTYGYTF.

The CDR3 sequence: CASSYDGYGGKNTEAFF. CDR3 nucleotides: TGTGCCAGCAGTTACGACGGTTACGGGGGGAAGAACACTGAAGCTTTCTTT. The chain has TRBV6-5 and TRBJ1-1; weak D call: TRBD1 (5 bases). CDR1 and CDR2 from the germline V gene are MNHEY and SVGAGI. V was pared by 2 bases and J by 1 base, with 17 bases between. The CDR3 has 17 amino acids.

The CDR3 DNA reads as TGCAGTGCTAGAAGGAGAAGGCAAGAGACCCAGTACTTC. Residues: CSARRRRQETQYF. The chain carries TRBV20-1 and TRBJ2-5; D uncertain. V gave up 2 bases and J gave up 2 bases, with 9 bases separating them. The germline V gene encodes CDR1 DFQATT and CDR2 SNEGSKA (reference sequence). The CDR3 has 13 residues.

This clonotype was observed a handful of times. The chain uses TRBV15 and TRBJ2-4; the D is unclear. The CDR3 contains 13 residues. The germline V gene has CDR1 LNHNV and CDR2 YYDKDF (reference sequence). The germline V and J ends were trimmed by 5 bases and 3 bases, with 8 bases remaining between them. The CDR3: CATSVLGKNIQYF. The CDR3 region has the DNA TGTGCCACCAGCGTCTTGGGCAAAAACATTCAGTACTTC.

The rearrangement links TRBV7-9 to TRBJ1-5; TRBD1 might be the D (6 bases). Germline CDR1 reads SEHNR; CDR2 reads FQNEAQ (reference sequence). Deletions cut 5 bases from V and 3 bases from J, with 17 bases between. The CDR3 contains 16 residues. The CDR3 loop reads CASSPRGAASNQPQHF. The CDR3 nucleotides are TGTGCCAGCAGCCCACGGGGGGCGGCCTCCAATCAGCCCCAGCATTTT.

The chain employs TRBV3-1 and TRBJ2-2, with 7 bases that match TRBD1. This CDR3 comprises 19 residues. The ends lost 0 bases at V and 2 bases at J; junction bases unmatched: 12. Germline loops: CDR1 LGHDT, CDR2 YNNKEL (reference sequence). DNA of the CDR3: TGTGCCAGCAGCCAAGAGCTCACAGCGACAGGGATAAACACCGGGGAGCTGTTTTTT. Translation gives CASSQELTATGINTGELFF.

Ten or more counts support this clonotype. The chain combines TRBV28 with TRBJ1-2, with 10 bases that match TRBD1. V gave up 4 bases and J gave up 7 bases; unmatched junction bases: 12. Germline V gives CDR1 MDHEN, CDR2 SYDVKM. This CDR3 contains 16 residues. As DNA, the CDR3 is TGTGCCAGCAGTTCTCAACCGACAGGGGGCGCATCTGGCTACACCTTC. Encoded protein: CASSSQPTGGASGYTF.

This chain uses TRBV19 with TRBJ2-6; TRBD1 matches at 11 bases. The CDR3 is 18 residues long. V was clipped by 1 base and J by 4 bases; unmatched bases: 6. Germline assignment: CDR1 LNHDA and CDR2 SQIVND (reference sequence). CDR3 in DNA: TGTGCCAGTAGTATAGTCCGGACAGGGGGCGCCGGGGCCAACGTCCTGACTTTC. Amino acid sequence: CASSIVRTGGAGANVLTF.

The chain couples TRBV5-1 to TRBJ1-1; D is unclear. The CDR3 runs 17 residues. Germline CDR1 SGHRS, CDR2 YFSETQ. V was pared by 2 bases and J by 0 bases, with 17 bases between. Here the CDR3 DNA reads TGCGCCAGCAGCTTCCGACCAACTGAGGGCATGAACACTGAAGCTTTCTTT. This gives the protein CASSFRPTEGMNTEAFF.

This clonotype was counted between two and nine times. The J gene is TRBJ2-1, the V gene TRBV7-3; D is ambiguous. This CDR3 comprises 11 residues. The V gene's germline CDR1 is SGHTA and CDR2 FQGTGA. Trimming pared 1 base from V and 10 bases from J, leaving 5 bases between. Here the CDR3 reads CASSLKVEQFF. CDR3 coding DNA: TGTGCCAGCAGCTTAAAAGTAGAGCAGTTCTTC. The whole variable domain, remainder taken from reference TRBV7-3 and TRBJ2-1, is GAGVSQTPSNKVTEKGKYVELRCDPISGHTALYWYRQSLGQGPEFLIYFQGTGAADDSGLPNDRFFAVRPEGSVSTLKIQRTERGDSAVYLCASSLKVEQFFGPGTRLTVL.